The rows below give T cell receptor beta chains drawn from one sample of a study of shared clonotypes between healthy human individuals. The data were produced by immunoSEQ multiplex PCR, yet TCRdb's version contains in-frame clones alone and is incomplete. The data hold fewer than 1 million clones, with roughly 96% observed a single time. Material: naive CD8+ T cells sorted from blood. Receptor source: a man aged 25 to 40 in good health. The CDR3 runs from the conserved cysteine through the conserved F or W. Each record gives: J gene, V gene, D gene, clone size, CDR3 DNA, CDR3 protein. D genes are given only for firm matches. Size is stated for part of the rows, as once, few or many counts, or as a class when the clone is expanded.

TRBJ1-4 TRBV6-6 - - TGTGCCAGCAGTTACTCCTCGTTTAGGGTTAATGAAAAACTGTTTTTT CASSYSSFRVNEKLFF
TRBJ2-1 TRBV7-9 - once TGTGCCAGCAGCTTTGATAACAATGAGCAGTTCTTC CASSFDNNEQFF
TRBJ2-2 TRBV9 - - TGTGCCAGCAGCGTATATACCGGGGAGCTGTTTTTT CASSVYTGELFF
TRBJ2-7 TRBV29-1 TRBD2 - TGCAGCGTTGTGCTAGCGGGAGGAGGCGAGCAGTACTTC CSVVLAGGGEQYF
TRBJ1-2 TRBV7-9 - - TGTGCCAGCAGCCTTGGCGCAGCCGATGGCTACACCTTC CASSLGAADGYTF
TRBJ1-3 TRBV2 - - TGTGCCAGCAGCCCTATACCCAAAATTGGAAACACCATATATTTT CASSPIPKIGNTIYF
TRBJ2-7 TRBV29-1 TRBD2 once TGCAGCGTTGGAGGACTAGCGAGCTACGAGCAGTACTTC CSVGGLASYEQYF
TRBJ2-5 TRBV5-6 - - TGTGCCAGCAGCCCCGATACACTAGAGACCCAGTACTTC CASSPDTLETQYF
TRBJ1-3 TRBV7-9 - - TGTGCCAGCAGCCCCCGCCGAGCATCTGGAAACACCATATATTTT CASSPRRASGNTIYF
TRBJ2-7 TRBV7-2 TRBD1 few TGTGCCAGTTCTCGGACAGGGAACGAGCAGTACTTC CASSRTGNEQYF